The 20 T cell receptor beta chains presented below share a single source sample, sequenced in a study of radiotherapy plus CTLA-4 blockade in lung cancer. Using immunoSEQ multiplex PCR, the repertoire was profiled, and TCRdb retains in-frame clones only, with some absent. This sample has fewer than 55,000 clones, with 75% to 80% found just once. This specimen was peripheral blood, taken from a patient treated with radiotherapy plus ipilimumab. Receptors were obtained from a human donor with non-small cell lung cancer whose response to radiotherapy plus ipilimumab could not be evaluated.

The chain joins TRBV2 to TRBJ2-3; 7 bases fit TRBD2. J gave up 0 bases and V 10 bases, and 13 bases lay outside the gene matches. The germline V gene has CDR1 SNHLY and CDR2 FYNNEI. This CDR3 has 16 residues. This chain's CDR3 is CAIQKRGGSSTDTQYF. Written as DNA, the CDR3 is TGTGCCATCCAGAAGCGCGGGGGATCGAGCACAGATACGCAGTATTTT.

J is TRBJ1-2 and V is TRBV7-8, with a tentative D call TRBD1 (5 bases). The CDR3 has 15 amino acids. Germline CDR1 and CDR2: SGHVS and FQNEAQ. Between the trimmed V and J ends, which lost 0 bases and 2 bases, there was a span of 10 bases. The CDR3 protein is CASSLARHRNYGYTF. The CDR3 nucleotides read TGTGCCAGCAGCTTAGCACGTCACAGGAACTATGGCTACACCTTC. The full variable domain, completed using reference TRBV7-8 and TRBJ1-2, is GAGVSQSPRYKVAKRGQDVALRCDPISGHVSLFWYQQALGQGPEFLTYFQNEAQLDKSGLPSDRFFAERPEGSVSTLKIQRTQQEDSAVYLCASSLARHRNYGYTFGSGTRLTVV.

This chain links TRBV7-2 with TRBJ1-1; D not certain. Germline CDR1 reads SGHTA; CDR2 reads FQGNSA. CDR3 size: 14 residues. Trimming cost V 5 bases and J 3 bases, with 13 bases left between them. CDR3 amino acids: CASSPQRGYTEAFF. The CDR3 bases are TGTGCCAGCAGCCCCCAGCGGGGTTACACTGAAGCTTTCTTT.

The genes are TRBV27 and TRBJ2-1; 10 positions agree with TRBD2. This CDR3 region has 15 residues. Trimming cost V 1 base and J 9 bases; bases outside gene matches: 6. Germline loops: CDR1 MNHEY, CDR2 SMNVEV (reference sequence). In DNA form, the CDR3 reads TGTGCCAGCAGTTTATTGGCTAGCGGGAGTAGTGAGCAGTTCTTC. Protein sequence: CASSLLASGSSEQFF.

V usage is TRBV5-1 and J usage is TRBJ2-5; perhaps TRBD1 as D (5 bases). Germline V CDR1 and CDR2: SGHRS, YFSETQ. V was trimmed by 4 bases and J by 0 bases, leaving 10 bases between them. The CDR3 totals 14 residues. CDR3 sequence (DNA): TGCGCCAGCAGCCCTCAGGGCTACCAAGAGACCCAGTACTTC. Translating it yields CASSPQGYQETQYF.

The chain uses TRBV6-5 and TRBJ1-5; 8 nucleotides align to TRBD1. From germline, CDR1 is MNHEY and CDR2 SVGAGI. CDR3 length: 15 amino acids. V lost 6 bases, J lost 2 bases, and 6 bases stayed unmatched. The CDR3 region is CASRRDRGGNQPQHF. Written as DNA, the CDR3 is TGTGCCAGCAGGAGAGACAGGGGCGGCAATCAGCCCCAGCATTTT.

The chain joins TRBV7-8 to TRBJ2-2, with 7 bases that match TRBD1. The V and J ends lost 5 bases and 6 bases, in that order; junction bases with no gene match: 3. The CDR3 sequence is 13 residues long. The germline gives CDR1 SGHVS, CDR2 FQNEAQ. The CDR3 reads CASSRTGAGELFF. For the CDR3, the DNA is TGTGCCAGCAGCCGCACAGGGGCCGGGGAGCTGTTTTTT.

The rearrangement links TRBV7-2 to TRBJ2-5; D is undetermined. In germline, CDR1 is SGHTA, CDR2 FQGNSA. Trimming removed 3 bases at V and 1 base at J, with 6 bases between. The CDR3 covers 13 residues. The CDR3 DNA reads TGTGCCAGCAGCTTTAGCTTCCAAGAGACCCAGTACTTC. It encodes CASSFSFQETQYF.

The CDR3: CASSLPRGIRGYTF. In DNA form, the CDR3 reads TGTGCCAGCAGCTTACCTCGGGGGATCAGGGGCTACACCTTC. The V gene is TRBV5-4, the J gene TRBJ1-2; a weak D match, TRBD1 (5 bases). This CDR3 comprises 14 residues. The germline V gene encodes CDR1 SGHNT and CDR2 YYREEE (reference sequence). V dropped 2 bases and J dropped 8 bases, with 16 bases sitting between them.

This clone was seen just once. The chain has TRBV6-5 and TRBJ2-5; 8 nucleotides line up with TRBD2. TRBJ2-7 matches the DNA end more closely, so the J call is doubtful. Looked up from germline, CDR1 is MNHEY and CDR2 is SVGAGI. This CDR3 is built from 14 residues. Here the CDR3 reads CASSSGGTHYEQYF. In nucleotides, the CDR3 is TGTGCCAGCAGTAGCGGGGGCACCCACTACGAGCAGTACTTC.

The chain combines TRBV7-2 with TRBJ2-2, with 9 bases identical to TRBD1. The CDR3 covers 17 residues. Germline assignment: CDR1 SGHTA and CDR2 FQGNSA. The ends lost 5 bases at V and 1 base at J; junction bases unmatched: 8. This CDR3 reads CASSLRQGGRNTGELFF. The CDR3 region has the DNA TGTGCCAGCAGCCTTCGACAGGGGGGCCGGAACACCGGGGAGCTGTTTTTT.

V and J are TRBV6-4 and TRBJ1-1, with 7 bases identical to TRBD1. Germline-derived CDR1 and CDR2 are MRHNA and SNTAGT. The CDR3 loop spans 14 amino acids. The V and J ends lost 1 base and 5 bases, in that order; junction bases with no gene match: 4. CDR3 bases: TGTGCCAGCAGTGACTTGTCCAGGGGGACTGAAGCTTTCTTT. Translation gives CASSDLSRGTEAFF.

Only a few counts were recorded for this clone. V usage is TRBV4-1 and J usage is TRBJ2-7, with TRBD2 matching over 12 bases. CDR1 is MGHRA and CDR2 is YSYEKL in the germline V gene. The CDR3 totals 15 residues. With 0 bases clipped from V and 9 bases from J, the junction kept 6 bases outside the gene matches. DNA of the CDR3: TGCGCCAGCAGCCAAGATGACGGACTAGCGGGGTTGCAGTACTTC. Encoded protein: CASSQDDGLAGLQYF.

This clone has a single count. The DNA of the CDR3 is TGTGCCAGCAGTTACTCGCCGGAGAAGCCCTACGAGCAGTACTTC. Its translation is CASSYSPEKPYEQYF. The J gene is TRBJ2-7, the V gene TRBV6-6, with D hard to call. Trimming stripped 0 bases from V and 2 bases from J, with 11 bases between. This CDR3 is built from 15 residues. Germline values: CDR1 MNHNY, CDR2 SVGAGI (reference sequence).

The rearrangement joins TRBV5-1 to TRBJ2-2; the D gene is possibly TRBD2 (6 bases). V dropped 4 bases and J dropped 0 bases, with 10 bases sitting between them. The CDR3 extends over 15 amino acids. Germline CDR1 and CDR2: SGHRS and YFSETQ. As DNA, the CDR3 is TGCGCCAGCAGCCCCGGGACTCCGAACACCGGGGAGCTGTTTTTT. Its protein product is CASSPGTPNTGELFF.

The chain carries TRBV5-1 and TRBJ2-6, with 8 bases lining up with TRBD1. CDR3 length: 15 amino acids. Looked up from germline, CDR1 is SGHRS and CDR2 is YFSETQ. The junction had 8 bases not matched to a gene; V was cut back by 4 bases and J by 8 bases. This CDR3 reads CASSDLQGETNVLTF. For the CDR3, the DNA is TGCGCCAGCAGCGATTTACAGGGGGAGACCAACGTCCTGACTTTC.

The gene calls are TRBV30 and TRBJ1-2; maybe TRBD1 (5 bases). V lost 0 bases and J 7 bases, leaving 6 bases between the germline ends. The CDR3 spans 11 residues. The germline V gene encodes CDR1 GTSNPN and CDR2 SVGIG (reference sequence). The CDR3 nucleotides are TGTGCCTGGAGTGTACAGGTTGGCTACACCTTC. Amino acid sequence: CAWSVQVGYTF.

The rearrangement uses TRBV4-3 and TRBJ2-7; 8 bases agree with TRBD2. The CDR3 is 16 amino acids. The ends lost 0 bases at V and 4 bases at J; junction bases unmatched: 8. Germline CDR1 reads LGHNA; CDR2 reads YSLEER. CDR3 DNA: TGCGCCAGCAGCCAAGATTTTGGTCTAGCGGGTTACGAGCAGTACTTC. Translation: CASSQDFGLAGYEQYF.

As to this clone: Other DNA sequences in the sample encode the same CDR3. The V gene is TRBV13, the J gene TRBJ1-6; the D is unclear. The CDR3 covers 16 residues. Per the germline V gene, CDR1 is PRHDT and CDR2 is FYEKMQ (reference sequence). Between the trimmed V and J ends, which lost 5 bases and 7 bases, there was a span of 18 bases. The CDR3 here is CASSLYPGLLNSPLHF. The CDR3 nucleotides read TGTGCCAGCAGCCTATATCCAGGCCTACTGAATTCACCCCTCCACTTT.

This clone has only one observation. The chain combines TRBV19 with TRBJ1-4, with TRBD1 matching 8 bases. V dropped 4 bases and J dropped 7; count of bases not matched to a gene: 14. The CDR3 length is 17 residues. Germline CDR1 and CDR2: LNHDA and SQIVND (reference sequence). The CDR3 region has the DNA TGTGCCAGTAGTACCGGCCGGACAGGGATTCTGCGTGAAAAACTGTTTTTT. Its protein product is CASSTGRTGILREKLFF.